These T cell receptor beta chains were read from a single sample in a study of human T cells and chemical hapten exposure. TCRdb reprocessed the RACE reads with MiXCR, giving one entry per CDR3 protein. The sample gives about 83,000 distinct CDR3 sequences, approximately 8% of which show up once; around 1.5% is in the top ten. The sample here was whole blood, taken in connection with sensitization to the hapten diphenylcyclopropenone (DPC). The receptors here all came from a woman aged 25-40 years with alopecia areata. Some clones in this sample may be carry-over from other donors' samples. Both conserved end residues are part of each CDR3.

V: TRBV12-3/TRBV12-4; CDR3: CASSNRQGAPTRGFF
V: TRBV10-3; CDR3: CAISPSKAEQYF
V: TRBV29-1; CDR3: CSVDTGQGSGETQYF
V: TRBV6-5; CDR3: CASSYSMAGIAGNTIYF
V: TRBV11-2; CDR3: CASSWGRRMNTEAFF
V: TRBV7-2; CDR3: CASSLDSGGKKLFF
V: TRBV20-1; CDR3: CSARDLRGHTEAFF
V: TRBV3-1; CDR3: CASSQDNRWDAGAGANVLTF
V: TRBV7-9; CDR3: CASSHGVTNYGYTF
V: TRBV5-1; CDR3: CASSFFAGGPKYNEQFF
V: TRBV7-2; CDR3: CASSARVRGGRGDTQYF
V: TRBV29-1; CDR3: CSVELDRVRTEAFF
V: TRBV11-2; CDR3: CASSPDRGEAFF
V: TRBV6-2/TRBV6-3; CDR3: CASSYGATSGANVLTF
V: TRBV3-1; CDR3: CASSQRDRLADTQYF
V: TRBV4-2; CDR3: CASSQPTLSGGGADTQYF
V: TRBV12-3/TRBV12-4; CDR3: CASSSTRGYTF
V: TRBV5-1; CDR3: CASSLVGRGPGQPQHF
V: TRBV20-1; CDR3: CSARDSTSGATDTQYF
V: TRBV29-1; CDR3: CSVGDSNADTQYF
V: TRBV20-1; CDR3: CSARPSGPETQYF
V: TRBV6-5; CDR3: CASSKRGATDTQYF
V: TRBV6-1; CDR3: CASSLVHSGNTIYF
V: TRBV11-2; CDR3: CASSSTGANEQFF
V: TRBV7-9; CDR3: CASSFTYGYTF
V: TRBV12-3/TRBV12-4; CDR3: CASSLGQGSHYGYTF
V: TRBV12-3/TRBV12-4; CDR3: CASSLILPSGGVSYNEQFF
V: TRBV30; CDR3: CAWSEFGTGVVLEQYF
V: TRBV6-5; CDR3: CASSPGTGTDTQYF
V: TRBV6-5; CDR3: CASSYVLSSYNEQFF
V: TRBV20-1; CDR3: CSARGLPNPGNTQYF
V: TRBV7-9; CDR3: CASSLTGNSYEQYF
V: TRBV7-9; CDR3: CASSSTNRGRDQPQHF
V: TRBV20-1; CDR3: CSTPGEQADGYTF
V: TRBV6-1; CDR3: CASSPKTGVGSPLHF
V: TRBV20-1; CDR3: CSAPRPDRASTDTQYF
V: TRBV2; CDR3: CASSEAQTGTAFF
V: TRBV7-2; CDR3: CASSFSGGSSDEQYF
V: TRBV6-5; CDR3: CASRPGSTGSAKNIQYF
V: TRBV3-1; CDR3: CASSQHTGELFF
V: TRBV20-1; CDR3: CSASTGVGVRHGYTF
V: TRBV7-8; CDR3: CASSLSGNNSPLHF
V: TRBV20-1; CDR3: CSARGQLYATNEKLFF
V: TRBV19; CDR3: CASSPLGETQYF
V: TRBV29-1; CDR3: CSVEIRGGGTEAFF
V: TRBV19; CDR3: CASSMGQGANSPLHF